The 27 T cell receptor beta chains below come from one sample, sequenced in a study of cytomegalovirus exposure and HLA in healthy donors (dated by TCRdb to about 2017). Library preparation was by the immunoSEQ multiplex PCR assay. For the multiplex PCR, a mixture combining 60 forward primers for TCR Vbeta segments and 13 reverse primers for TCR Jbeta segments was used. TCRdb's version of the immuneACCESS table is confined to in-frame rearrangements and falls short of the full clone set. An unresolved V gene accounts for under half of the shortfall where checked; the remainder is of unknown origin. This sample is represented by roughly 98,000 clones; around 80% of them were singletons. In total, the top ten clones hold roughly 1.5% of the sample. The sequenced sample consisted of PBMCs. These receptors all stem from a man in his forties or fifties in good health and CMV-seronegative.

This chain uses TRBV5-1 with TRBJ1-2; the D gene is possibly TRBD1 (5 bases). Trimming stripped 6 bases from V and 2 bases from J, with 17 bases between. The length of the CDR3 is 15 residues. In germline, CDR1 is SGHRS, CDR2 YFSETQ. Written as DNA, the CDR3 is TGCGCCAGCAACTTCGGGACTTTGGGCAACTATGGCTACACCTTC. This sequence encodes CASNFGTLGNYGYTF.

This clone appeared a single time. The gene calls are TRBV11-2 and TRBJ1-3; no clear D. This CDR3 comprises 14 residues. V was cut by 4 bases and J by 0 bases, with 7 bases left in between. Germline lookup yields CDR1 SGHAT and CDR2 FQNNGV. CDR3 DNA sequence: TGTGCCAGCAGCTCATTGAGCTCTGGAAACACCATATATTTT. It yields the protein CASSSLSSGNTIYF.

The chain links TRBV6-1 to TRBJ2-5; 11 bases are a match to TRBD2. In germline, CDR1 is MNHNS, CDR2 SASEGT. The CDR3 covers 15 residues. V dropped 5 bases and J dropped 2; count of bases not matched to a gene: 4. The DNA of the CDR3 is TGTGCCAGCAGTTTACTAGCGGGGGAACAAGAGACCCAGTACTTC. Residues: CASSLLAGEQETQYF.

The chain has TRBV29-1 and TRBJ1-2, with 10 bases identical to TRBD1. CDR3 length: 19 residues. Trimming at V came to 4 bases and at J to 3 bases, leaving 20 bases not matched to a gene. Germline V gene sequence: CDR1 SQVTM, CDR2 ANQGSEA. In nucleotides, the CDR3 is TGCAGCGTTGCCCATAAGCCCGAACCGGGACAGGGGACCTACTATGGCTACACCTTC. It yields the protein CSVAHKPEPGQGTYYGYTF.

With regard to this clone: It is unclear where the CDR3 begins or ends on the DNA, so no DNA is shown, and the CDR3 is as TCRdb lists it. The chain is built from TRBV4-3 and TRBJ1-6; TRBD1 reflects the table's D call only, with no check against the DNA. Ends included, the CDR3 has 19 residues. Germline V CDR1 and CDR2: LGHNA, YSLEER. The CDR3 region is CASSQDFGPGGRSNSPLHF.

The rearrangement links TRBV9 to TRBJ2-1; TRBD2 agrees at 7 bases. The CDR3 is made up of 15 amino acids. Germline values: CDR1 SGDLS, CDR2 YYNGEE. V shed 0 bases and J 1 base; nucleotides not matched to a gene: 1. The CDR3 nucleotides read TGTGCCAGCAGCGTAGGGGGGGGTTCCTACAATGAGCAGTTCTTC. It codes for CASSVGGGSYNEQFF.

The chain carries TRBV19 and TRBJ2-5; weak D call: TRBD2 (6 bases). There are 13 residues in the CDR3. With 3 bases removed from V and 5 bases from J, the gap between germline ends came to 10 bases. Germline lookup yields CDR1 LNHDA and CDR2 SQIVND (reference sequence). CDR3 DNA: TGTGCCAGTAGTATTGTGGAGGGGGAGACCCAGTACTTC. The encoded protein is CASSIVEGETQYF.

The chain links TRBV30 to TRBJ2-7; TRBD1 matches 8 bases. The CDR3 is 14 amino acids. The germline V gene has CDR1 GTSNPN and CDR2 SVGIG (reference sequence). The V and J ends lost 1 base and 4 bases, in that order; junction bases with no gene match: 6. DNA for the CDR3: TGTGCCTGGAGTGGACAGGGGAATAGTTACGAGCAGTACTTC. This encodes CAWSGQGNSYEQYF.

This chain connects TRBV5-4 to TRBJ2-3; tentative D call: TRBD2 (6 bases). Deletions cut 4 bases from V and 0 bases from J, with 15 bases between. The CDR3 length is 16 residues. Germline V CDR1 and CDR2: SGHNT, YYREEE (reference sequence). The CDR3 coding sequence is TGTGCCAGCAGCCCGGCGGGCGGGATCAGCACAGATACGCAGTATTTT. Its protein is CASSPAGGISTDTQYF.

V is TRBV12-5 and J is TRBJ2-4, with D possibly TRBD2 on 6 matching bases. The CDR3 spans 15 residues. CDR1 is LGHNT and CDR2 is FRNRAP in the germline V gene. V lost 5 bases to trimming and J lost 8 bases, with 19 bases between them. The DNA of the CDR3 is TGTGCTAGTGGTCCGGGGGAAGGTATCCTGGACATTCAGTACTTC. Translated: CASGPGEGILDIQYF.

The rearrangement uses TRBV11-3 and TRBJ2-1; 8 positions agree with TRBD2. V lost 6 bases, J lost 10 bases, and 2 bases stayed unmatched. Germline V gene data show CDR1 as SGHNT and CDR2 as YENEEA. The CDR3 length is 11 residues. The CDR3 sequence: CASRRGGEQFF. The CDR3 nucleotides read TGTGCCAGCAGACGGGGGGGGGAGCAGTTCTTC.

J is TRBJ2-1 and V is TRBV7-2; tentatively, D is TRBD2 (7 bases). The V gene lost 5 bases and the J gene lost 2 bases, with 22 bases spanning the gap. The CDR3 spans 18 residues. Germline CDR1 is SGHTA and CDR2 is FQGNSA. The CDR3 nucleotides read TGTGCCAGCAGCGAGGGCTTTTGGGGGGGCTCCACCTACAATGAGCAGTTCTTC. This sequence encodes CASSEGFWGGSTYNEQFF. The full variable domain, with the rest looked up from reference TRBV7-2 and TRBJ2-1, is GAGVSQSPSNKVTEKGKDVELRCDPISGHTALYWYRQSLGQGLEFLIYFQGNSAPDKSGLPSDRFSAERTGGSVSTLTIQRTQQEDSAVYLCASSEGFWGGSTYNEQFFGPGTRLTVL.

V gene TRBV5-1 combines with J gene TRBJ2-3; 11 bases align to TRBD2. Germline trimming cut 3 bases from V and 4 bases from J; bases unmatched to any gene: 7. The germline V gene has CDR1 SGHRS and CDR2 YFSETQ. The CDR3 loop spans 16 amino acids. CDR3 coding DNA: TGCGCCAGCAGCTCGCGGCTAGCGGGGGGCGCAGATACGCAGTATTTT. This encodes CASSSRLAGGADTQYF. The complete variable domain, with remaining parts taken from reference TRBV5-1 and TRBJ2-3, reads KAGVTQTPRYLIKTRGQQVTLSCSPISGHRSVSWYQQTPGQGLQFLFEYFSETQRNKGNFPGRFSGRQFSNSRSEMNVSTLELGDSALYLCASSSRLAGGADTQYFGPGTRLTVL.

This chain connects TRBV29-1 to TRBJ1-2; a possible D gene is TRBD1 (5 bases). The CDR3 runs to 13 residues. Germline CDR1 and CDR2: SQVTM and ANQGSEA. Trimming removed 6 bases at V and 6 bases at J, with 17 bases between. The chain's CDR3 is CSVETDSRDGYTF. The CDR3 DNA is TGCAGCGTAGAGACAGACTCTAGAGATGGCTACACCTTC. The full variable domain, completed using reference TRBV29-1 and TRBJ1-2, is SAVISQKPSRDICQRGTSLTIQCQVDSQVTMMFWYRQQPGQSLTLIATANQGSEATYESGFVIDKFPISRPNLTFSTLTVSNMSPEDSSIYLCSVETDSRDGYTFGSGTRLTVV.

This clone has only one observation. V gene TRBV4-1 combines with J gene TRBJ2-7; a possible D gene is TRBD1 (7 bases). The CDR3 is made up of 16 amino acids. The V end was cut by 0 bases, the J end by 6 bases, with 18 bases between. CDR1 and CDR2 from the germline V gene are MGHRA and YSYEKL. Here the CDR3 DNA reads TGCGCCAGCAGCCAAGATGGAGGGGAACAGGGGATCGAGCAGTACTTC. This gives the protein CASSQDGGEQGIEQYF.

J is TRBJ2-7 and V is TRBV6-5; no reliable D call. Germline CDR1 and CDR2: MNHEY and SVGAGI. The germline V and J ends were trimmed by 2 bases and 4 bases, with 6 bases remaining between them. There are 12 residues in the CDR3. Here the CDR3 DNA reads TGTGCCAGCAGTTACGTGGAGTACGAGCAGTACTTC. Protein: CASSYVEYEQYF.

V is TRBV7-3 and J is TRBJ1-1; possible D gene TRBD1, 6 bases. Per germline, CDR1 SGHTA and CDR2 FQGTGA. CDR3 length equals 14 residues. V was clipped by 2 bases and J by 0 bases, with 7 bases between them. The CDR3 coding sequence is TGTGCCAGCAGCTTAGGACAGATGAACACTGAAGCTTTCTTT. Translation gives CASSLGQMNTEAFF.

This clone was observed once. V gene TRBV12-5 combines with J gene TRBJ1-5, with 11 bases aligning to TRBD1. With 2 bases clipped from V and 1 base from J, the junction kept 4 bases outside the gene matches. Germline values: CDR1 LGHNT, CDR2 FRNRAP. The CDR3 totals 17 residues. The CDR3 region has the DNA TGTGCTAGTGGTTTGCCACGGGACAGGGGGAGCAATCAGCCCCAGCATTTT. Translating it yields CASGLPRDRGSNQPQHF.

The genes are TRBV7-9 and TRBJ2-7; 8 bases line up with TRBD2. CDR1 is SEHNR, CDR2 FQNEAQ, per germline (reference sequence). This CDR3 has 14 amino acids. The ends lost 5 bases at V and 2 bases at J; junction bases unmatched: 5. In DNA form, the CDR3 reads TGTGCCAGCAGCCCTCGGGGGGGGGCCTACGAGCAGTACTTC. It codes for CASSPRGGAYEQYF.

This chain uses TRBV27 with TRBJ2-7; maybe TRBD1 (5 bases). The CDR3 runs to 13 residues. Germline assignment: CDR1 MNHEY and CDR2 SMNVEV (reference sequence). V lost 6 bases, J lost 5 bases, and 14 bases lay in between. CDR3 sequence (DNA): TGTGCCAGCAGGGCGACAGCTTTTGACGAGCAGTACTTC. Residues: CASRATAFDEQYF.

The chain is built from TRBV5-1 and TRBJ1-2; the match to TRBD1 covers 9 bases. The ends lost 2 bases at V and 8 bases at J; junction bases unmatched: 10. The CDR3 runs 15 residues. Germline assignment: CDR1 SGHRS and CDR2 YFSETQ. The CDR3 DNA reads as TGCGCCAGCAGCTTACGGACAGGGGTCGAAGAAGGCTACACCTTC. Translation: CASSLRTGVEEGYTF.

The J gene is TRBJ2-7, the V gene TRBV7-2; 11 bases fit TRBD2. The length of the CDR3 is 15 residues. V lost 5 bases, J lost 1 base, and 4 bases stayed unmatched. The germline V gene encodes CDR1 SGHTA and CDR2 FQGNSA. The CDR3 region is CASSIGLAGSYEQYF. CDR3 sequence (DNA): TGTGCCAGCAGCATCGGACTAGCGGGTTCCTACGAGCAGTACTTC.

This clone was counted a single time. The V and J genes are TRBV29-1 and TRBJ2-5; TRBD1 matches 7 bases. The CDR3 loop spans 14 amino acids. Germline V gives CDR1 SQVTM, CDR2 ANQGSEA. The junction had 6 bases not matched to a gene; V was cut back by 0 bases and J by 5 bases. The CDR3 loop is CSVEDPGQSETQYF. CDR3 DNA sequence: TGCAGCGTTGAAGACCCGGGACAGTCGGAGACCCAGTACTTC.

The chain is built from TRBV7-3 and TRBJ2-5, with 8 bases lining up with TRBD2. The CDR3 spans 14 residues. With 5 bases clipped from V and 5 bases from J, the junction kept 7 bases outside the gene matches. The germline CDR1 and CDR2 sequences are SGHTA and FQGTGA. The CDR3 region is CASSLSGGWETQYF. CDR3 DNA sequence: TGTGCCAGCAGCCTGAGCGGGGGCTGGGAGACCCAGTACTTC.

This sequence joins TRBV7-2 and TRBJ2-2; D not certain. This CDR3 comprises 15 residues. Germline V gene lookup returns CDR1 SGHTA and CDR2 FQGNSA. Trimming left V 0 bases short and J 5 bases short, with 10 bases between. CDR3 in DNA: TGTGCCAGCAGCTTAGCGCTCGGTGGTACCGGGGAGCTGTTTTTT. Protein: CASSLALGGTGELFF.

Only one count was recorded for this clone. CDR3 in DNA: TGTGCCAGCAGCCGAGACAGGGCTCTCCAAGAGACCCAGTACTTC. Amino acids: CASSRDRALQETQYF. The rearrangement uses TRBV5-4 and TRBJ2-5, with 7 bases identical to TRBD1. This CDR3 spans 15 amino acids. With 4 bases clipped from V and 1 base from J, the junction kept 7 bases outside the gene matches. CDR1 SGHNT and CDR2 YYREEE come from the germline V gene (reference sequence).

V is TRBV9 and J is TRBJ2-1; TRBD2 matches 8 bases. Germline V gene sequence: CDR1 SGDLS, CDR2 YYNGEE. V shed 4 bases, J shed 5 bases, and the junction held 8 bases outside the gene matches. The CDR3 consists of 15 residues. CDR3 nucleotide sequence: TGTGCCAGCAGCCAAGACGGGGGGGCCAACAATGAGCAGTTCTTC. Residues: CASSQDGGANNEQFF.